One sample yielded the 21 T cell receptor beta chains listed below, sequenced in a study of T-cell reconstitution after alpha-beta-depleted transplantation in children. The authors prepared the TCRbeta library with unique molecular identifiers. TCRdb reprocessed the PCR reads via MiXCR and lists one record per CDR3 protein. The top ten hold about 4% of the sample, which has about 610,000 distinct CDR3 sequences, 8% to 11% seen once. The sequencing used PBMCs from the stem cell graft donor, collected from the stem cell graft. The receptors originated from a human donor who donated a stem cell graft to a child with acute myeloid leukemia.

This clonotype showed up just a few times. This CDR3 reads CASSQDGSDYEQYF. CDR3 coding DNA: TGTGCCAGCAGCCAAGATGGAAGCGACTACGAGCAGTACTTC. The rearrangement links TRBV4-2 to TRBJ2-7; D call uncertain. Germline-derived CDR1 and CDR2 are LGHNA and YNFKEQ. This CDR3 has 14 amino acids. V gave up 0 bases and J gave up 3 bases, with 9 bases separating them.

This clonotype turned up a few times. The chain combines TRBV29-1 with TRBJ2-7; a possible D gene is TRBD2 (6 bases). This CDR3 comprises 15 residues. Per germline, CDR1 SQVTM and CDR2 ANQGSEA. CDR3 region: CTPRRRREDNYEQYF. DNA of the CDR3: TGCACCCCTAGAAGAAGGAGGGAGGACAACTACGAGCAGTACTTC.

This clonotype has more than one count but fewer than ten. V usage is TRBV7-2 and J usage is TRBJ2-3; possibly TRBD2 for D (5 bases). This CDR3 contains 16 residues. Germline V gene data show CDR1 as SGHTA and CDR2 as FQGNSA. Trimming took off 7 bases at V and 2 bases at J, with 19 bases between the two ends. CDR3 protein: CASNTRSGRTTDTQYF. The CDR3 coding sequence is TGTGCCAGCAACACACGGAGCGGCAGAACCACAGATACGCAGTATTTT.

This clonotype was found a few times. The chain carries TRBV6-2 or TRBV6-3 and TRBJ1-5; 8 bases fit TRBD1. Germline V gives CDR1 MNHEY, CDR2 SVGEGT. The CDR3 is 15 amino acids. V was pared by 4 bases and J by 6 bases, with 8 bases of the junction left unmatched. DNA of the CDR3: TGTGCCAGCAGTTCCGGACAGGGAAGGGTTCAGCCCCAGCATTTT. This gives the protein CASSSGQGRVQPQHF.

This chain uses TRBV29-1 with TRBJ2-1; 9 bases line up with TRBD2. The germline gives CDR1 SQVTM, CDR2 ANQGSEA. The J segment lost 6 bases and the V segment lost 7 bases, leaving 7 bases of the junction unmatched. This CDR3 has 13 residues. Written as DNA, the CDR3 is TGCAGCGGCCAAGCGGGAGGTCTCAATGAGCAGTTCTTC. Translation: CSGQAGGLNEQFF.

The chain combines TRBV11-2 with TRBJ2-7; 8 bases are shared with TRBD2. There are 15 residues in the CDR3. Trimming took 1 base from V and 6 from J; bases not matched to a gene: 8. Germline V CDR1 and CDR2: SGHAT, FQNNGV. The DNA for the CDR3 is TGTGCCAGCAGCTTAGTTCCGGGAGGGCCGGTCGAGCAGTACTTC. Protein product: CASSLVPGGPVEQYF.

The chain joins TRBV5-1 to TRBJ2-6; 8 bases fit TRBD1. The V gene end was trimmed by 0 bases and the J gene end by 4 bases; junction bases not matched to a gene: 6. The CDR3 has 17 residues. Germline CDR1 and CDR2: SGHRS and YFSETQ. The CDR3 loop is CASSLAQGAAGANVLTF. Here the CDR3 DNA reads TGCGCCAGCAGCTTGGCCCAGGGGGCGGCAGGGGCCAACGTCCTGACTTTC.

The gene calls are TRBV11-2 and TRBJ2-7; TRBD2 agrees at 10 bases. This CDR3 comprises 18 residues. Germline V gene sequence: CDR1 SGHAT, CDR2 FQNNGV. The V gene end was trimmed by 2 bases and the J gene end by 3 bases; junction bases not matched to a gene: 13. CDR3: CASSLLSGRAQGGYEQYF. In DNA form, the CDR3 reads TGTGCCAGCAGCTTACTCAGCGGGAGGGCACAAGGAGGCTACGAGCAGTACTTC.

CDR3 DNA sequence: TGCGCCAGCAGCTTGCATCCAGGGGGTTTGAACACTGAAGCTTTCTTT. The encoded protein is CASSLHPGGLNTEAFF. The rearrangement uses TRBV5-1 and TRBJ1-1, with 7 bases aligning to TRBD1. CDR3 length equals 16 residues. Losses at the gene ends were 1 base for V and 0 bases for J; bases not matched to a gene: 6. Germline CDR1 reads SGHRS; CDR2 reads YFSETQ.

Comments on this clonotype: Just one base apart from a much larger clone, this may be a read error. The V gene is TRBV6-5, the J gene TRBJ2-1; the match to TRBD2 covers 10 bases. CDR3 length: 16 amino acids. Germline values: CDR1 MNHEY, CDR2 SVGAGI. The V gene end was trimmed by 0 bases and the J gene end by 4 bases; junction bases not matched to a gene: 3. CDR3 bases: TGTGCCAGCAGTTACTCGGGACTAGCGAGGTACAATGAGCAGTTCTTC. Translated, it gives CASSYSGLARYNEQFF.

This clonotype has at least ten counts. The rearrangement joins TRBV27 to TRBJ2-3, with no clear D. This CDR3 has 13 residues. Per the germline V gene, CDR1 is MNHEY and CDR2 is SMNVEV (reference sequence). V was trimmed by 4 bases and J by 2 bases, leaving 7 bases between them. The CDR3 nucleotides read TGTGCCAGCAGTTCAGACTCCACAGATACGCAGTATTTT. This codes for CASSSDSTDTQYF.

This clonotype was seen only a few times. J is TRBJ1-2 and V is TRBV5-1; tentatively, D is TRBD1 (6 bases). CDR3 length: 12 residues. V lost 2 bases to trimming and J lost 7 bases, with 9 bases between them. The germline gives CDR1 SGHRS, CDR2 YFSETQ. The CDR3 DNA reads as TGCGCCAGCAGCTTTGGGGGCGGTGGCTACACCTTC. This codes for CASSFGGGGYTF.

This clonotype was counted at least ten times. The chain combines TRBV12-3 or TRBV12-4 with TRBJ2-2; tentatively, D is TRBD1 (6 bases). This CDR3 comprises 14 residues. The ends were cut back, 6 bases at V and 1 base at J, with 9 bases in the middle. The CDR3 DNA reads TGTGCCAGCAGCTTCAGGGGGAACACCGGGGAGCTGTTTTTT. Translating gives CASSFRGNTGELFF.

The chain employs TRBV27 and TRBJ1-2; 7 bases agree with TRBD1. V shed 8 bases and J 10 bases; nucleotides not matched to a gene: 16. In germline, CDR1 is MNHEY, CDR2 SMNVEV (reference sequence). The CDR3 spans 14 residues. The CDR3 spells CASGQDRYPFDYTF. Here the CDR3 DNA reads TGTGCCAGCGGACAGGACAGATACCCCTTTGACTACACCTTC.

This clonotype was seen more than once but under ten times. The chain combines TRBV7-2 with TRBJ2-5; perhaps D is TRBD1 or TRBD2 (6 bases each). CDR1 SGHTA and CDR2 FQGNSA come from the germline V gene. V was cut by 3 bases and J by 1 base, with 12 bases left in between. This CDR3 has 15 amino acids. The CDR3 sequence is CASSFPEGGQETQYF. The CDR3 DNA reads as TGTGCCAGCAGCTTCCCCGAGGGGGGCCAAGAGACCCAGTACTTC.

This chain links TRBV30 with TRBJ2-7; D is undetermined. The CDR3 has 14 residues. With 7 bases removed from V and 9 bases from J, the gap between germline ends came to 25 bases. Germline V gene lookup returns CDR1 GTSNPN and CDR2 SVGIG (reference sequence). Written as DNA, the CDR3 is TGTGCCTTCAACCCGACGGCCGAGATTTATCGGCAGTACTTC. The encoded protein is CAFNPTAEIYRQYF.

This clonotype was detected ten times or more. The V gene is TRBV20-1, the J gene TRBJ2-4, with 11 positions matching TRBD2. Per the germline V gene, CDR1 is DFQATT and CDR2 is SNEGSKA (reference sequence). The trim removed 6 bases at V and 13 bases at J, leaving 11 bases unmatched. This CDR3 has 13 amino acids. The DNA of the CDR3 is TGCAGTGCCCCGGGACTAGCGGAGGCGCTCCAGTACTTC. The encoded protein is CSAPGLAEALQYF.

Ten or more counts support this clonotype. The chain carries TRBV20-1 and TRBJ2-3, with 9 positions matching TRBD1. The CDR3 extends over 14 amino acids. V trimming: 2 bases; J trimming: 3 bases; junction bases outside the gene matches: 3. Germline V gene sequence: CDR1 DFQATT, CDR2 SNEGSKA (reference sequence). The CDR3 DNA is TGCAGTGCTAGAAAGACAGGGGGGACAGATACGCAGTATTTT. Its translation is CSARKTGGTDTQYF.

The V gene is TRBV20-1, the J gene TRBJ2-1; no definite D call. V lost 3 bases, J lost 2 bases, and 17 bases lay in between. The CDR3 loop spans 16 amino acids. CDR1 is DFQATT and CDR2 is SNEGSKA in the germline V gene (reference sequence). This chain's CDR3 is CSASPAKSKTYNEQFF. The DNA of the CDR3 is TGCAGTGCTAGCCCTGCAAAAAGTAAAACCTACAATGAGCAGTTCTTC.

This clonotype was seen more than once but under ten times. The chain carries TRBV20-1 and TRBJ2-3, with 10 bases fitting TRBD2. Unmatched junction bases numbered 5, after V lost 8 bases and J lost 0 bases. Germline CDR1 and CDR2: DFQATT and SNEGSKA (reference sequence). CDR3 length: 14 amino acids. CDR3 coding DNA: TGCAGTACCGGAGCGGGAGGGAGCACAGATACGCAGTATTTT. Translated: CSTGAGGSTDTQYF.

The chain couples TRBV4-3 to TRBJ2-4; the D is unclear. The CDR3 sequence is 16 residues long. Deletions cut 7 bases from V and 1 base from J, with 17 bases between. Germline V lookup: CDR1 LGHNA, CDR2 YSLEER. The CDR3 reads CASTYLPPRAKNIQYF. The CDR3 nucleotides are TGCGCCAGCACATACCTACCCCCTAGGGCCAAAAACATTCAGTACTTC.